Below, 20 T cell receptor gamma chains from the same sample are listed, as sequenced in a study of gammadelta T cells in human blood. TCRdb reprocessed the RT-PCR reads using CATT. The specimen's table records 70 to 90 gamma-chain clones. The sample consisted of non-Vgamma9Vdelta2 gamma-delta T cells from cord blood. The receptors were gathered from a newborn.

Notes on this clone: A read error may be the cause here, since a much bigger clone is one base away. The chain combines TRGV3 with TRGJP2. Germline V CDR1 and CDR2: VTNTFY, YDVSTARD (reference sequence). V lost 9 bases and J lost 2; bases outside the gene matches: 9. The CDR3 is 14 residues long. CDR3 DNA sequence: TGTGCCACCCGGGCCCGAAGTAGTGATTGGATCAAGACGTTT. As protein: CATRARSSDWIKTF.

Note on this clone: With a far larger clone one base away, a read error is the likely cause. This chain links TRGV3 with TRGJ1 or TRGJ2. The CDR3 contains 13 residues. CDR1 is VTNTFY and CDR2 is YDVSTARD in the germline V gene (reference sequence). Here the CDR3 reads CATWDRRTPKKIF. CDR3 sequence (DNA): TGTGCCACCTGGGACAGGCGAACTCCAAAGAAAATCTTT.

Comments on this clone: A read error may be the cause here, since a much bigger clone is one base away. This chain connects TRGV9 to TRGJ1 or TRGJ2. Looked up from germline, CDR1 is GITISATS and CDR2 is ISYDGTV (reference sequence). The CDR3 spans 14 residues. Here the CDR3 DNA reads TGTGCCTTGTGGGAGGTGTTGAATTATTATAAGAAAATCTTT. Protein sequence: CALWEVLNYYKKIF.

This clone was found a few times. This sequence joins TRGV2 and TRGJ1 or TRGJ2. Germline CDR1 EGSNGY, CDR2 YDSYNSKV. The trim removed 1 base at V and 3 bases at J, leaving 3 bases unmatched. CDR3 size: 13 residues. CDR3 DNA: TGTGCCACCTGGGACGGCCCTTATTATAAGAAACTCTTT. Translation gives CATWDGPYYKKLF.

In the case of this clone: A much larger clone differs by one base, so this may be a read error. The gene calls are TRGV2 and TRGJ1 or TRGJ2. This CDR3 spans 12 amino acids. Unmatched junction bases numbered 4, after V lost 3 bases and J lost 5 bases. Per germline, CDR1 EGSNGY and CDR2 YDSYNSKV. The CDR3 reads CATWDRNYKKLF. The CDR3 DNA is TGTGCCACCTGGGACAGGAATTATAAGAAACTCTTT.

V gene TRGV8 combines with J gene TRGJP1. The junction had 6 bases not matched to a gene; V was cut back by 3 bases and J by 8 bases. Looked up from germline, CDR1 is VENAVY and CDR2 is YDSYNSRV. The CDR3 length is 13 residues. The CDR3 sequence: CATWDLLGWFKIF. The DNA for the CDR3 is TGTGCCACCTGGGATCTGCTGGGTTGGTTCAAGATATTT.

The chain employs TRGV10 and TRGJP1. TRGV10 is assigned to the ORF class and has an uncertain function. Trimming at V came to 8 bases and at J to 4 bases, leaving 5 bases not matched to a gene. The CDR3 extends over 13 amino acids. The CDR3 bases are TGTGCTGCGTGGGAAGGCACTGGTTGGTTCAAGATATTT. Residues: CAAWEGTGWFKIF.

Note on this clone: This likely stems from a read error, as it lies one base from a far larger clone. The chain links TRGV3 to TRGJ1 or TRGJ2. This CDR3 spans 12 amino acids. Germline CDR1 is VTNTFY and CDR2 is YDVSTARD (reference sequence). Written as DNA, the CDR3 is TGTGCCGCCTGGGTTAATTATTATAAGAAACTCTTT. Translated: CAAWVNYYKKLF.

Note on this clone: It differs at one base from a far larger clone, so likely a read error. The chain links TRGV2 to TRGJ1 or TRGJ2. The CDR3 totals 11 residues. From germline, CDR1 is EGSNGY and CDR2 YDSYNSKV. The CDR3: CATWDSYKKLF. For the CDR3, the DNA is TGCGCCACCTGGGACTCCTATAAGAAACTCTTT.

In its sample, this clone was seen once. A read error likely explains this, since a far larger clone differs by one base. At the DNA level, this CDR3 is encoded by other sequences in the same sample as well. The chain recombines TRGV9 with TRGJP1. There are 14 residues in the CDR3. Germline V CDR1 and CDR2: GITISATS, ISYDGTV (reference sequence). CDR3 in DNA: TGTGCCTTGTGGGGTTATACCACTGGTTGGTTCAAAATATTT. Its translation is CALWGYTTGWFKIF.

This sequence joins TRGV3 and TRGJ1 or TRGJ2. CDR1 and CDR2 (germline): VTNTFY, YDVSTARD (reference sequence). The J segment lost 11 bases and the V segment lost 3 bases, leaving 7 bases of the junction unmatched. CDR3 length equals 11 residues. The CDR3 bases are TGTGCCACCTGGGACTATACCCAGAAACTCTTT. Its protein is CATWDYTQKLF.

This clone is labeled hyperexpanded. The J gene is TRGJ1 or TRGJ2, the V gene TRGV3. V lost 2 bases, J lost 7 bases, and 11 bases stayed unmatched. This CDR3 has 14 amino acids. Germline values: CDR1 VTNTFY, CDR2 YDVSTARD (reference sequence). The CDR3 bases are TGTGCCACCTGGGACAACCTTAAGGGGTATAAGAAACTCTTT. As protein: CATWDNLKGYKKLF.

In this sample, this clone is hyperexpanded (1% or more). V is TRGV10 and J is TRGJP1. TRGV10 counts as an open reading frame of uncertain function. V lost 11 bases and J lost 6; bases outside the gene matches: 4. This CDR3 has 11 amino acids. CDR3 in DNA: TGTGCTGCGAGCGCTGGTTGGTTCAAGATATTT. Amino acids: CAASAGWFKIF.

Turning to this clone: Given a far larger clone just one base away, this is likely a sequencing read error. The V call is TRGV3, the J call TRGJ1 or TRGJ2. The CDR3 is made up of 13 amino acids. J was trimmed by 10 bases and V by 3 bases; bases with no gene match: 12. Germline V gene lookup returns CDR1 VTNTFY and CDR2 YDVSTARD (reference sequence). CDR3 protein: CATWDGRTPKKLF. The CDR3, as DNA: TGTGCCACCTGGGACGGGCGAACTCCAAAGAAACTCTTT.

This clone is categorized as large. The chain employs TRGV10 and TRGJ1 or TRGJ2. TRGV10 is reported as an ORF; its role is uncertain. V was clipped by 8 bases and J by 4 bases; unmatched bases: 9. The CDR3 length is 13 residues. The CDR3: CAAWDYFYYKKLF. CDR3 nucleotide sequence: TGTGCTGCGTGGGACTACTTCTATTATAAGAAACTCTTT.

About this clone: This likely traces to a read error, being one base from a far larger clone. Other DNA sequences in the same sample also yield this CDR3. This chain connects TRGV3 to TRGJ1 or TRGJ2. This CDR3 contains 12 residues. Germline V gives CDR1 VTNTFY, CDR2 YDVSTARD (reference sequence). The CDR3: CATWVNYYKKLF. The CDR3 region has the DNA TGCGCCACCTGGGTTAATTATTATAAGAAACTCTTT.

A few counts support this clone. The chain uses TRGV10 and TRGJP1. TRGV10 is placed among ORFs of uncertain function. The CDR3 runs 15 residues. V lost 8 bases to trimming and J lost 5 bases; unmatched junction nucleotides: 12. This chain's CDR3 is CAAWDTSPTGWFKIF. The CDR3 nucleotides read TGTGCTGCGTGGGATACCTCCCCTACTGGTTGGTTCAAGATATTT.

Relative to its sample, this clone is hyperexpanded (1% or more). V usage is TRGV2 and J usage is TRGJ1 or TRGJ2. J lost 11 bases, V lost 0 bases, and 7 bases had no gene match. The CDR3 runs to 12 residues. Per the germline V gene, CDR1 is EGSNGY and CDR2 is YDSYNSKV. The CDR3 spells CATWDGHQEKLF. CDR3 bases: TGTGCCACCTGGGACGGGCACCAAGAGAAACTCTTT.

This chain links TRGV9 with TRGJP. CDR1 and CDR2 (germline): GITISATS, ISYDGTV (reference sequence). There are 16 residues in the CDR3. J lost 5 bases, V lost 0 bases, and 1 base had no gene match. CDR3 in DNA: TGTGCCTTGTGGGAGGTGAAAGAGTTGGGCAAAAAAATCAAGGTATTT. It yields the protein CALWEVKELGKKIKVF.

Concerning this clone: A read error may explain this, as a much larger clone is one base away. The chain employs TRGV8 and TRGJ1 or TRGJ2. The germline CDR1 and CDR2 sequences are VENAVY and YDSYNSRV. CDR3 length equals 11 residues. V was pared by 7 bases and J by 8 bases, with 8 bases of the junction left unmatched. CDR3 amino acids: CATCELDKKLF. CDR3 coding DNA: TGTGCCACCTGTGAGTTGGATAAGAAACTCTTT.